This TCR beta chain was found in a study of T cell responses to AZD1222 COVID-19 vaccine. Study at large: Second doses that came at about 4 or about 12 weeks were put together.

Study conclusions and caveats: Nearly half of spike-specific TCRs reportedly target unmutated variant regions. Only a handful of AZD1222 recipients tested seropositive at baseline. Donors were chiefly white British, with a greater number of females, and clonal diversity was perhaps underestimated.

The length of the CDR3 is 15 residues. V was cut by 6 bases and J by 4 bases, with 16 bases left in between. Germline values: CDR1 LGHNT, CDR2 FRNRAP. Concerning this clone: Its antigen is not identified.

Repertoires were generated with immunoSEQ multiplex PCR, while TCRdb's copy carries only in-frame clones and drops some. Of about 86,000 clones listed, approximately 82% are singletons. This sequence was found in an adult in good health. J is TRBJ1-5 and V is TRBV12-5; no definite D call. Sequencing was performed on peripheral blood, taken on day 0 of AZD1222 vaccination. The CDR3 sequence: CASGAGNLVNQPQHF. CDR3 sequence (DNA): TGTGCTAGTGGGGCGGGCAATTTAGTGAATCAGCCCCAGCATTTT.